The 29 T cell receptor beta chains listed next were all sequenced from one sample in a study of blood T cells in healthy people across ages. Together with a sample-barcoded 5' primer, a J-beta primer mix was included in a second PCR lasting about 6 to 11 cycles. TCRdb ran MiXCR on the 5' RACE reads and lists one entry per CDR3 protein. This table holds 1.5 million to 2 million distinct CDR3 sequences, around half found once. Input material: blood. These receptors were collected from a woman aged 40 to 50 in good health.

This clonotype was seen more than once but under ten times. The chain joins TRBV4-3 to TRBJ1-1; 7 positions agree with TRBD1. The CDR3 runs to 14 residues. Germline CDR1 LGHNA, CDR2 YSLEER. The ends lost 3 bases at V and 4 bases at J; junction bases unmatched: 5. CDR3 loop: CASSQLQGSTEAFF. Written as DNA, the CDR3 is TGCGCCAGCAGCCAGCTACAGGGGTCCACTGAAGCTTTCTTT.

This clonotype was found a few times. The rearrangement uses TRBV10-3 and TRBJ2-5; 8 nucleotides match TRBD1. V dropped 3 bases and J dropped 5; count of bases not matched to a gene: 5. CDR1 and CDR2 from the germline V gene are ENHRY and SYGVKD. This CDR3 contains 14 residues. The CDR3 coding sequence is TGTGCCATCAGTGATAGACAGGGGAGGGAGACCCAGTACTTC. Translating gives CAISDRQGRETQYF.

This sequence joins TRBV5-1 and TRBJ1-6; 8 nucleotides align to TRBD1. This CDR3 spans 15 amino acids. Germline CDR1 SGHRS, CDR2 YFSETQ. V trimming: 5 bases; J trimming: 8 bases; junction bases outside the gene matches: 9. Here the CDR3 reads CASRTSGTGYSPLHF. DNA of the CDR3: TGCGCCAGCAGGACTAGCGGGACAGGATATTCACCCCTCCACTTT.

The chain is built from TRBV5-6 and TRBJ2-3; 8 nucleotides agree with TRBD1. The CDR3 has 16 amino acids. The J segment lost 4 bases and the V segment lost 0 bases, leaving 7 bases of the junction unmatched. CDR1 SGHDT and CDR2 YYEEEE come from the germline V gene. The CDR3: CASSLGQGADADTQYF. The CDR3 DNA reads TGTGCCAGCAGCTTGGGGCAGGGGGCGGATGCAGATACGCAGTATTTT.

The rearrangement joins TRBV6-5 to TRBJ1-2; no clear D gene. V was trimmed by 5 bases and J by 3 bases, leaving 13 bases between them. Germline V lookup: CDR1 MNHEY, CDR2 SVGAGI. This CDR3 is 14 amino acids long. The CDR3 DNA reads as TGTGCCAGCAGTCCTTTGGGGAAGGACTATGGCTACACCTTC. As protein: CASSPLGKDYGYTF.

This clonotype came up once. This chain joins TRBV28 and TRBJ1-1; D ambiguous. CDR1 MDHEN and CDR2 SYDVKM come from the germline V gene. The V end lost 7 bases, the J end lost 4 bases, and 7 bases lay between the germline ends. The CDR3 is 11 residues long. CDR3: CASTPGTEAFF. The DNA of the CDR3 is TGTGCCAGCACCCCCGGCACTGAAGCTTTCTTT.

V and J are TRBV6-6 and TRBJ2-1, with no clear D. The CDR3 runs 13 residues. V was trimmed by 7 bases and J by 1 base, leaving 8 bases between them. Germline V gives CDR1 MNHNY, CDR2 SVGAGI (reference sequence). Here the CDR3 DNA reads TGTGCCAGCAAGGGATTATCCTACAATGAGCAGTTCTTC. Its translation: CASKGLSYNEQFF.

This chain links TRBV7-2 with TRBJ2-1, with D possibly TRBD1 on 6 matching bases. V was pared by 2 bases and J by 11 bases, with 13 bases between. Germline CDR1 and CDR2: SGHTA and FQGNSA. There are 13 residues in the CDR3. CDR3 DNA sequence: TGTGCCAGCAGCTTATCAGGGGCAGATAAGCAGTTCTTC. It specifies CASSLSGADKQFF.

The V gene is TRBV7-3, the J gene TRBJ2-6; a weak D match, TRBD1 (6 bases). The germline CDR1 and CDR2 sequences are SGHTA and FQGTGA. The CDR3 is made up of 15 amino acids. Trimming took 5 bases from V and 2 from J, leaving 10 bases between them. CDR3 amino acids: CASSINRAGANVLTF. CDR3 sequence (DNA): TGTGCCAGCAGCATAAACAGGGCTGGGGCCAACGTCCTGACTTTC. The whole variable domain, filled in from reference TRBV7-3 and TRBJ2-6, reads GAGVSQTPSNKVTEKGKYVELRCDPISGHTALYWYRQSLGQGPEFLIYFQGTGAADDSGLPNDRFFAVRPEGSVSTLKIQRTERGDSAVYLCASSINRAGANVLTFGAGSRLTVL.

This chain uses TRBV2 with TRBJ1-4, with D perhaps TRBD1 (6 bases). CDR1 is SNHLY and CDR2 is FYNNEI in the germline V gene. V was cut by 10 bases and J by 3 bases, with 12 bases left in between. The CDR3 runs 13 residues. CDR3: CATDRLPNEKLFF. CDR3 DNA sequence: TGTGCCACCGACAGGTTACCTAATGAAAAACTGTTTTTT.

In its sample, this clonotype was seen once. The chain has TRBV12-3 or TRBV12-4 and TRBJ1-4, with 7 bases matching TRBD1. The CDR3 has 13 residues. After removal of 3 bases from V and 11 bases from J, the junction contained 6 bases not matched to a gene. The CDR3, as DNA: TGTGCCAGCAGTTTGACAGGGACCAAGAAACTGTTTTTT. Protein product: CASSLTGTKKLFF.

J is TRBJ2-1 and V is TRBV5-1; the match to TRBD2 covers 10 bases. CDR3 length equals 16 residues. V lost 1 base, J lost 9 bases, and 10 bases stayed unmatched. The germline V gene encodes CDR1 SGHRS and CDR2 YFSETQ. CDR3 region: CASSLFASGGDAEQFF. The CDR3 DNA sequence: TGCGCCAGCAGCTTGTTCGCTAGCGGGGGTGACGCTGAGCAGTTCTTC.

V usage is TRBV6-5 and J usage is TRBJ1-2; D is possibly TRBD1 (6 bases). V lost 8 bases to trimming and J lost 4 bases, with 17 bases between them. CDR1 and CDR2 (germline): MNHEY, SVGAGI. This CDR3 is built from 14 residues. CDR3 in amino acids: CASWQGTLTYGYTF. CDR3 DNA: TGTGCCAGCTGGCAGGGGACGCTGACCTATGGCTACACCTTC.

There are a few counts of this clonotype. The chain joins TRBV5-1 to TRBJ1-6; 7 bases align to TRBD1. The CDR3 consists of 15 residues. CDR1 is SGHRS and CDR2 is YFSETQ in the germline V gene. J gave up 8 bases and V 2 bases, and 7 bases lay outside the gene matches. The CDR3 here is CASSFGQGGYSPLHF. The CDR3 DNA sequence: TGCGCCAGCAGCTTTGGGCAGGGGGGCTATTCACCCCTCCACTTT.

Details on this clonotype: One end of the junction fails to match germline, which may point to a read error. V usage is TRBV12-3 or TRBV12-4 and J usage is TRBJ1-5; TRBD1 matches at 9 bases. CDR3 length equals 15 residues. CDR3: CASTQGTGGVQPRHF. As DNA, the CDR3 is TGTGCCAGCACCCAAGGAACAGGGGGCGTTCAGCCCCGGCATTTT.

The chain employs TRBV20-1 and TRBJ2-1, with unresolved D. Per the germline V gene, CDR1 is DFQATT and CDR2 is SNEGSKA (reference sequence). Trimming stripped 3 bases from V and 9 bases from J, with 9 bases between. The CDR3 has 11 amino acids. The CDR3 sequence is CSARPIGEQFF. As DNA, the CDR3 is TGCAGTGCTAGGCCTATTGGTGAGCAGTTCTTC.

CDR3 amino acids: CASRVTGSYNEQYF. CDR3 bases: TGTGCCAGCAGGGTGACAGGATCCTACAATGAGCAGTACTTC. The chain recombines TRBV6-5 with TRBJ2-5, with D possibly matching TRBD1 (6 bases). The CDR3 runs 14 residues. Germline V gene data show CDR1 as MNHEY and CDR2 as SVGAGI. Trimming took 6 bases from V and 11 from J, leaving 22 bases between them.

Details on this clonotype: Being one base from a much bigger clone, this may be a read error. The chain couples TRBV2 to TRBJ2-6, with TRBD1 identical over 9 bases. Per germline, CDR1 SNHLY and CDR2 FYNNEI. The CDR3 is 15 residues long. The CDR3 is CASRTGGTGASVLTF. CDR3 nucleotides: TGTGCCAGCAGAACAGGGGGCACTGGGGCCAGCGTCCTGACTTTC.

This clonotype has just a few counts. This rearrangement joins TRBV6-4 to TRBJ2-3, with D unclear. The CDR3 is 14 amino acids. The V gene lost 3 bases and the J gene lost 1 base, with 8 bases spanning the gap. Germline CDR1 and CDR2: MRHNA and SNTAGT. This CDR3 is CASSDTSGTDTQYF. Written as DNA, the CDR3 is TGTGCCAGCAGTGATACTTCAGGCACAGATACGCAGTATTTT.

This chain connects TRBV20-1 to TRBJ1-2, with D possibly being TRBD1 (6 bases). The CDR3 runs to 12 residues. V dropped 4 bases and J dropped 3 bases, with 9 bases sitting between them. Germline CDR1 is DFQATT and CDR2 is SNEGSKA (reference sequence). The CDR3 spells CSAKQGDYGYTF. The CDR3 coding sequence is TGCAGTGCTAAACAGGGCGACTATGGCTACACCTTC.

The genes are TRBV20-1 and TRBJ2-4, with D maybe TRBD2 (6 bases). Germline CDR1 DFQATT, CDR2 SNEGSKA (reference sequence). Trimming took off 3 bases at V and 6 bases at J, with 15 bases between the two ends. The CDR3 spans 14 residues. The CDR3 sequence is CSARETRRGNIQYF. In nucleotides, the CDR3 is TGCAGTGCTAGGGAGACTAGACGTGGAAACATTCAGTACTTC.

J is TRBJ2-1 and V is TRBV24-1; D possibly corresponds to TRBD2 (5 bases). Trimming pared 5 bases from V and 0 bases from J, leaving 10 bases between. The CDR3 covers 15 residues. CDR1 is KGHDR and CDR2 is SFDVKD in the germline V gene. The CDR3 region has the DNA TGTGCCACCAGTGCCCATGGGAGCTCCTACAATGAGCAGTTCTTC. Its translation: CATSAHGSSYNEQFF.

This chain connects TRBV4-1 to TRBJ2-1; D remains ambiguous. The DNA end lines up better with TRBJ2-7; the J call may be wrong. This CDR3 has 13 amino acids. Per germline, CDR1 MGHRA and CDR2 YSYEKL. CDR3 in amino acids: CASSQDIGQKQYF. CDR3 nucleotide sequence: TGCGCCAGCAGCCAAGATATAGGGCAGAAGCAGTACTTC.

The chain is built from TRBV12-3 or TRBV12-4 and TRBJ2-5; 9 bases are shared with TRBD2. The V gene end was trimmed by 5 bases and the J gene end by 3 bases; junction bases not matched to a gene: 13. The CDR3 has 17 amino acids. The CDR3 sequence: CASSSVGAGGHEETQYF. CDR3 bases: TGTGCCAGCAGTAGTGTGGGAGCGGGGGGTCACGAAGAGACCCAGTACTTC.

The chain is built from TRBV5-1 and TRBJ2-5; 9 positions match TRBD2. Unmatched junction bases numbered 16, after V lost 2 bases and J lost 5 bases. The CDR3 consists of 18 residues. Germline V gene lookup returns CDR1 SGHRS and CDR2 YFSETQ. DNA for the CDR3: TGCGCCAGCAGCTTAGGCGGGGGGGCATCCAGTGAGAGGGAGACCCAGTACTTC. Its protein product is CASSLGGGASSERETQYF.

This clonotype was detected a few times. The CDR3: CASRERGGSQQYF. The CDR3 DNA reads as TGTGCCAGCAGAGAGCGGGGGGGCTCCCAGCAGTACTTC. V and J are TRBV12-3 or TRBV12-4 and TRBJ2-4; 10 bases match TRBD2. The CDR3 is 13 amino acids. V gave up 6 bases and J gave up 13 bases; unmatched junction bases: 9.

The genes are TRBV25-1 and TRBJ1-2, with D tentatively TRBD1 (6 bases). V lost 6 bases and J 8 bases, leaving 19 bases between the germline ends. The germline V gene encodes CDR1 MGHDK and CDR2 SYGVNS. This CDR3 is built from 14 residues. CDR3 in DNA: TGTGCCAGCAGAGGCGCGGCAGGGGAGACCGGCTACACCTTC. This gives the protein CASRGAAGETGYTF.

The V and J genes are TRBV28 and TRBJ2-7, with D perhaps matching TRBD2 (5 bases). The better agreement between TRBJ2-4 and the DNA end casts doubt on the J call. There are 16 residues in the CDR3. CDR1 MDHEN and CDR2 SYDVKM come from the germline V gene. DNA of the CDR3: TGTGCCAGCAGTTCATACGGGGAACTAGCCAAAAACATTCAGTACTTC. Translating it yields CASSSYGELAKNIQYF.

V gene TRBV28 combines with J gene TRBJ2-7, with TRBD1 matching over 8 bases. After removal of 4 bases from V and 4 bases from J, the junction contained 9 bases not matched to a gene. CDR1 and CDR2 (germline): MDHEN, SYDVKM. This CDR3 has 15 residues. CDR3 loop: CASSSAGTGGYEQYF. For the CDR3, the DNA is TGTGCCAGCAGTTCAGCCGGGACAGGAGGTTACGAGCAGTACTTC.